This entry is about one TCR beta chain. Its specificity is not known. Unseparated into fractions, whole blood served as the source from which total RNA was extracted. These data belong to a study of human T cells and chemical hapten exposure. The overall study: Per-sample TCR yield variability stemmed mainly from small pooled library volume differences.

Individual cDNA molecules in this library carried unique molecular identifiers. Original methodology: A per-sample median of about 95,000 TCRs was observed, with counts ranging from about 23,224 to 690,600. TCRdb used MiXCR to reprocess the 5' RACE reads, holding one entry per CDR3 protein. TCRdb's processing, not the authors', yielded these V and J calls. The sample carries about 80,000 distinct CDR3 sequences, approximately 16% recorded once. Whole-study results and caveats: Counts of TCRs above 1 in 1000 frequency stayed unchanged with DPC sensitization.

The clonotype was recovered from a female donor in good health.

CDR3 sequence (DNA): TGCAGTGCTCCCGGGACAGGGCGGCTTGAGCAGTACTTC. Residues: CSAPGTGRLEQYF. V usage is TRBV20-1 and J usage is TRBJ2-7; 9 positions agree with TRBD1. Trimming at V came to 5 bases and at J to 7 bases, leaving 9 bases not matched to a gene. CDR3 length: 13 amino acids. Per the germline V gene, CDR1 is DFQATT and CDR2 is SNEGSKA (reference sequence).